This T cell receptor beta chain was sequenced in a study of T-cell memory formation after mild COVID-19. In its sample, this clonotype was seen a few times. The antigen is unknown. The CDR3 sequence is 14 residues long. Germline V gives CDR1 KGHDR, CDR2 SFDVKD. With 4 bases clipped from V and 4 bases from J, the junction kept 0 bases outside the gene matches. Study-level findings and limits: Mainly CM and EM harbored the contracting CD4+ clones; mainly EMRA harbored the CD8+ ones.

Libraries for TCRalpha and TCRbeta carried sample barcodes and unique molecular identifiers via 5'RACE. Via MiXCR, TCRdb re-called the 5' RACE reads, giving one row per CDR3 protein. The sample yields 300,000 to 400,000 distinct CDR3 sequences, 28% seen once. V and J are TRBV24-1 and TRBJ2-3, with 11 bases matching TRBD2. This clonotype was sampled from an adult woman who had mild COVID-19 (a few samples of this study predate the infection). Cell type and time point are not known. Material: PBMCs or a T cell subset sorted from them (not recorded which). The CDR3 is CATSELAGADTQYF. CDR3 in DNA: TGTGCCACCAGTGAACTAGCGGGAGCAGATACGCAGTATTTT.